Included here is one TCR beta chain sequence, with context. These data come from a study of cytomegalovirus exposure and HLA in healthy donors. The CDR3 totals 21 residues. Germline V gene lookup returns CDR1 SGHVS and CDR2 FQNEAQ. Trimming took 3 bases from V and 1 from J; bases not matched to a gene: 11. PCR employed 60 Vbeta and 13 Jbeta primers. TCRdb's table, derived via immunoSEQ multiplex PCR, lists solely in-frame clones and lacks some. The table includes approximately 160,000 clones, 77% detected once. The source is a woman in her thirties in good health and CMV-seronegative. The chain joins TRBV7-8 to TRBJ2-2; 16 bases are a match to TRBD2. Specimen: PBMCs. In nucleotides, the CDR3 is TGTGCCAGCAGCTTCCAAGAGGGACTAGCGGGAGGGAAATTGAACACCGGGGAGCTGTTTTTT. This codes for CASSFQEGLAGGKLNTGELFF.